The present T cell receptor (beta chain) was sequenced within a study of PD-1 blockade in mismatch repair-deficient tumors. V gave up 4 bases and J gave up 12 bases, with 13 bases separating them. Looked up from germline, CDR1 is SGHTA and CDR2 is FQGNSA. The CDR3 is 11 amino acids. Data came from immunoSEQ multiplex PCR; TCRdb stores just in-frame clones and leaves some out. The sample carries approximately 79,000 clones, roughly 80% recorded once. The material sequenced was peripheral blood, taken 44 weeks after starting pembrolizumab. The V gene is TRBV7-2, the J gene TRBJ2-7; no clear D. The receptor was derived from an adult with mismatch repair-deficient cancer. This CDR3 is CASSSGPTWYF. The CDR3 nucleotides read TGTGCCAGCAGCTCCGGGCCTACTTGGTACTTC.